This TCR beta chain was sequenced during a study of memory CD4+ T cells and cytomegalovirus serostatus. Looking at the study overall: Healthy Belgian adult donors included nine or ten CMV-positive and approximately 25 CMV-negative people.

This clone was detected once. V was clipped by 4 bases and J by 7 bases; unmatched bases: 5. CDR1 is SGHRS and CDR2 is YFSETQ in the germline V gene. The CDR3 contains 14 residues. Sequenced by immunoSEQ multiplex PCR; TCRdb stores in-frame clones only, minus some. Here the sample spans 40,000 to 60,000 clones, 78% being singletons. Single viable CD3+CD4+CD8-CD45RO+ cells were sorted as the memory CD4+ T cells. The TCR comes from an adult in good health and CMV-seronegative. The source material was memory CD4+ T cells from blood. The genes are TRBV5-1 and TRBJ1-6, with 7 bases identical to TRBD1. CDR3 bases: TGCGCCAGCAGCCTCCGGACAGGCAATTCACCCCTCCACTTT. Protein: CASSLRTGNSPLHF.